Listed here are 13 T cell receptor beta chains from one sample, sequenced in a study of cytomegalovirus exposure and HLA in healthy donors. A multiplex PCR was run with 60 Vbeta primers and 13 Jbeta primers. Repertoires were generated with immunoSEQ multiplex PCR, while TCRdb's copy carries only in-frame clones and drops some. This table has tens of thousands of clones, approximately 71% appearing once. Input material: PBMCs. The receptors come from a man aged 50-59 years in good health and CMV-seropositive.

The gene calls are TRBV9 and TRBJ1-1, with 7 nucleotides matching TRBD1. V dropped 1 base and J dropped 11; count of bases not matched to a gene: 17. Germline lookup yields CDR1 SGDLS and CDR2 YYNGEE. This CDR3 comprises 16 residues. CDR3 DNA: TGTGCCAGCAGCGTATCCCGCGGGGACAGCGGTCCCCACGCTTTCTTT. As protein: CASSVSRGDSGPHAFF.

CDR3 sequence (DNA): TGCGCCAGCAGCTTGGCAGGGATTGAAGAAAAACTGTTTTTT. Residues: CASSLAGIEEKLFF. The chain employs TRBV5-1 and TRBJ1-4; D perhaps matches TRBD1 (5 bases). The CDR3 loop spans 14 amino acids. V dropped 0 bases and J dropped 8 bases, with 11 bases sitting between them. CDR1 and CDR2 from the germline V gene are SGHRS and YFSETQ.

The CDR3, as DNA: TGCAGCGTTGTCGGACAGGGTGGAATTTATGAGCAGTTCTTC. Translating it yields CSVVGQGGIYEQFF. The chain employs TRBV29-1 and TRBJ2-1; TRBD1 agrees at 8 bases. Per the germline V gene, CDR1 is SQVTM and CDR2 is ANQGSEA. The V and J ends lost 4 bases and 8 bases, in that order; junction bases with no gene match: 10. The CDR3 has 14 amino acids.

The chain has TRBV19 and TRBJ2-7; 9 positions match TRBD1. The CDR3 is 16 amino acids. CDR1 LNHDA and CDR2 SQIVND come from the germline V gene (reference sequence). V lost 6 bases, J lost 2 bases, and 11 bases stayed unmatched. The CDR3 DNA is TGTGCCAGTAGCCGTCCGGGACAGGGTAAAACCTACGAGCAGTACTTC. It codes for CASSRPGQGKTYEQYF.

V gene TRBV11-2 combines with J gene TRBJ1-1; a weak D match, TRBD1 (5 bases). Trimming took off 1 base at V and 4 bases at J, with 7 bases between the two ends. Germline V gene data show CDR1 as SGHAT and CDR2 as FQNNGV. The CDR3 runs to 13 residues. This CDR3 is CASSLAQGTEAFF. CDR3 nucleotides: TGTGCCAGCAGCTTAGCCCAGGGCACTGAAGCTTTCTTT.

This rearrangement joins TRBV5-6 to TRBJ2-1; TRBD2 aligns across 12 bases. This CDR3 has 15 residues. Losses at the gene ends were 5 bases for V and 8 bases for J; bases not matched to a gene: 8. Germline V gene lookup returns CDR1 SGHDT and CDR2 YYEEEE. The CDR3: CASRSGLAGSDEQFF. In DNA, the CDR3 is TGTGCCAGCAGAAGCGGACTAGCGGGATCGGATGAGCAGTTCTTC.

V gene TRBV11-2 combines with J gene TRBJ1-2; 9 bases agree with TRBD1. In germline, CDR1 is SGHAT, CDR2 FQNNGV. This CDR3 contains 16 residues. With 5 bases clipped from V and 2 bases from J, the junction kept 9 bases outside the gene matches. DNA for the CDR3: TGTGCCAGCAGCCCCGGACAGGGGCGATGGAACTATGGCTACACCTTC. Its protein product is CASSPGQGRWNYGYTF. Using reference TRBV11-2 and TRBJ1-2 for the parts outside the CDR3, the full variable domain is EAGVAQSPRYKIIEKRQSVAFWCNPISGHATLYWYQQILGQGPKLLIQFQNNGVVDDSQLPKDRFSAERLKGVDSTLKIQPAKLEDSAVYLCASSPGQGRWNYGYTFGSGTRLTVV.

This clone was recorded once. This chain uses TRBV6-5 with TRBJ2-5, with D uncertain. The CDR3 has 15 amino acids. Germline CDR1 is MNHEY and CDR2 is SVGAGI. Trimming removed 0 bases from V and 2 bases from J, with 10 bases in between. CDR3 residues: CASSYSPWAQETQYF. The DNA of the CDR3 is TGTGCCAGCAGTTACTCGCCGTGGGCTCAAGAGACCCAGTACTTC.

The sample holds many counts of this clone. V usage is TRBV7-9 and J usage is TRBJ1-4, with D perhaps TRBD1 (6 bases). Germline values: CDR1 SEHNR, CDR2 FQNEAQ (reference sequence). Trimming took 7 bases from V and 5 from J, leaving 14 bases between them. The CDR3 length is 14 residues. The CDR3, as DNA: TGTGCCAGCACCGCCCGGGGGGCAAATGAAAAACTGTTTTTT. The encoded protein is CASTARGANEKLFF.

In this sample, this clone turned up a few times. The CDR3 DNA is TGTGCCAGCAGCTTAGGGCAATTGGCAACTAATGAAAAACTGTTTTTT. This sequence encodes CASSLGQLATNEKLFF. V usage is TRBV11-2 and J usage is TRBJ1-4; no clear D. Germline CDR1 and CDR2: SGHAT and FQNNGV. The ends were cut back, 1 base at V and 0 bases at J, with 9 bases in the middle. CDR3 length: 16 residues.

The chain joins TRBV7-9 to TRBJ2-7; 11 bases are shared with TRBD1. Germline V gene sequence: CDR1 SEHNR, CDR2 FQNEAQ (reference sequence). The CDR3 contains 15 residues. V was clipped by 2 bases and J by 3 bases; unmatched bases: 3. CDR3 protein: CASSLRTGGRYEQYF. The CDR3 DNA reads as TGTGCCAGCAGCTTAAGGACAGGGGGCCGCTACGAGCAGTACTTC.

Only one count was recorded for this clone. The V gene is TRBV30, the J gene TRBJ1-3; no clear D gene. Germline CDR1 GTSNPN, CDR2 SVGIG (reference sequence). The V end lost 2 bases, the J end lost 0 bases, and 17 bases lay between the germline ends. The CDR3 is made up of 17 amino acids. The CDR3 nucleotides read TGTGCCTGGAGTCCCGGGCCCGATGGAGGCTCTGGAAACACCATATATTTT. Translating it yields CAWSPGPDGGSGNTIYF.

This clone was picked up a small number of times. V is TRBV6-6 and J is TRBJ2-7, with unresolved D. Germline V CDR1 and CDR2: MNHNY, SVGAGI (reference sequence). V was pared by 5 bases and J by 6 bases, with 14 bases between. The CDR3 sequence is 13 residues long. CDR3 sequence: CASSPSEAAEQYF. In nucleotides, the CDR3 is TGTGCCAGCAGTCCGAGTGAGGCGGCCGAGCAGTACTTC.